This passage covers 2 T cell receptor beta chains from one sample sequenced in a study of T cells in women clearing cervical HPV infection. Using immunoSEQ multiplex PCR, the repertoire was profiled, and TCRdb retains in-frame clones only, with some absent. Its table lists approximately 30,000 clones. Material for sequencing was blood buffy coat. Receptors originate from a woman between 18 and 75 years old with a cervical HPV16 infection that either progressed to CIN3+ or cleared (not recorded which).

Concerning this clone: The CDR3 end lies 3 residues beyond the end of the read and is filled in from the germline J gene. The genes are TRBV7-9 and TRBJ1-1; the match to TRBD1 covers 7 bases. Germline V gene data show CDR1 as SEHNR and CDR2 as FQNEAQ (reference sequence). Trimming cost V 1 base and J 7 bases; bases outside gene matches: 3. This CDR3 is built from 13 residues. The CDR3 bases that were read are TGTGCCAGCAGCTTAGAGGGGGCTAATGAA. As protein: CASSLEGANE. The whole CDR3 protein is CASSLEGANEAFF.

Of note for this clone: The read stops 3 residues short of the end of the CDR3; the missing end is completed from the germline J gene. The chain has TRBV7-2 and TRBJ2-3, with 7 bases identical to TRBD1. Germline values: CDR1 SGHTA, CDR2 FQGNSA. This CDR3 has 15 residues. CDR3 DNA, as far as it was read: TGTGCCAGCAGCCGACAGGGACGAAGCAATCAGCCG. The encoded protein is CASSRQGRSNQP. The whole CDR3 protein reads CASSRQGRSNQPQYF.